This entry concerns a single T cell receptor (beta chain). The target antigen is unknown. One junction end does not reproduce the germline sequence, and a read error may be involved. CDR1 is DFQATT and CDR2 is SNEGSKA in the germline V gene (reference sequence). The CDR3 has 13 residues. This entry belongs to a study of tumor-infiltrating lymphocytes in glioblastoma multiforme. Study observations and caveats: Functional subtype sorting of these T cells was not performed. Only one glioblastoma patient had TCR and mutation analysis.

Multiple V-beta primers and a C-beta primer amplified TCRB from RNA. Input was 0.5 to 0.6 ug total RNA, reverse-transcribed with a C-beta primer. TCRdb itself ran the multiplex PCR reads through MiXCR, one entry per CDR3 protein. The sample comprises about 12,000 distinct CDR3 sequences, roughly 68% of which are singletons, and over 25% rests with the top ten. The chain is built from TRBV20-1 and TRBJ2-7; tentatively, D is TRBD1 or TRBD2 (5 bases each). The specimen sequenced was brain tumor tissue. The sequence derives from a male donor with glioblastoma. The CDR3 here is CSANGGTGREQHF. The CDR3 DNA is TGCAGTGCCAATGGGGGAACGGGACGCGAGCAGCACTTC.